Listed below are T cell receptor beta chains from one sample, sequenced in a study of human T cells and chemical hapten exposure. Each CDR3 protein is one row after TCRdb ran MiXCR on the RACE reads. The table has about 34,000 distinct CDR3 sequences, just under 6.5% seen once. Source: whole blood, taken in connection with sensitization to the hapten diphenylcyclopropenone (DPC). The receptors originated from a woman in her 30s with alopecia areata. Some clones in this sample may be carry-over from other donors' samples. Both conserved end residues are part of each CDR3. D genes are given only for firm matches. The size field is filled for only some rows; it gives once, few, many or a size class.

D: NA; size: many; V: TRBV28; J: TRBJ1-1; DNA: TGTGCCAGCAGTTTGGGGGAACGCAAAACTGAAGCTTTCTTT; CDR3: CASSLGERKTEAFF
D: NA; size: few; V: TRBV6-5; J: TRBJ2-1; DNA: TGTGCCAGCAGTTACTCGAGTGGGAATGAGCAGTTCTTC; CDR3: CASSYSSGNEQFF
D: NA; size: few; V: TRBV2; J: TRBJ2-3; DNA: TGTGCCAGCAGTGGGACAGCCCCGTCTAGCACAGATACGCAGTATTTT; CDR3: CASSGTAPSSTDTQYF
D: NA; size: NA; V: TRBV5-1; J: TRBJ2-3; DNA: TGCGCCAGCAGCTTCCCTACCAGCACAGATACGCAGTATTTT; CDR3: CASSFPTSTDTQYF
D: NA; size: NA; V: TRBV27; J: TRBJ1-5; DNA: TGTGCCAGCAGTTTCGGATACGGCAATCAGCCCCAGCATTTT; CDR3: CASSFGYGNQPQHF
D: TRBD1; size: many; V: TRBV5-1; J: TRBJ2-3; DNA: TGCGCCAGCAGCTGGGGGACAGGAAGCACAGATACGCAGTATTTT; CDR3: CASSWGTGSTDTQYF
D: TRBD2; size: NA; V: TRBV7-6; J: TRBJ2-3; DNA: TGTGCCAGCAGCTTACATGGTAGCGGGAGCACAGATACGCAGTATTTT; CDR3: CASSLHGSGSTDTQYF
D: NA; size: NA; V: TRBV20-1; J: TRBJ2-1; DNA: TGCAGTGCTAGAGATTTCGGCAGGGGCGACTACAATGAGCAGTTCTTC; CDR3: CSARDFGRGDYNEQFF
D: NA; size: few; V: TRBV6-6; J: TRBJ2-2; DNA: TGTGCCAGCAAAGGGGGTTCGGCCGGGGAGCTGTTTTTT; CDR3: CASKGGSAGELFF
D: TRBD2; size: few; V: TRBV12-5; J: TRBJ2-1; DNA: TGTGCTAGTGGTTACGGGACTAGCGAGCAGTTCTTC; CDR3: CASGYGTSEQFF